The sequence of this TCR beta chain was determined in a study of cytomegalovirus exposure and HLA in healthy donors. Data came from immunoSEQ multiplex PCR; TCRdb stores just in-frame clones and leaves some out. The sample has around 150,000 clones; 85% to 90% are singletons. Deletions cut 5 bases from V and 0 bases from J, with 14 bases between. In germline, CDR1 is SGHAT, CDR2 FQNNGV. CDR3 length equals 16 residues. The TCR sequence derives from a woman aged 18-29 years in good health and CMV-seropositive. V is TRBV11-2 and J is TRBJ2-1; D is perhaps TRBD2 (5 bases). Sequencing was carried out using PBMCs. In DNA, the CDR3 is TGTGCCAGCAGCACCGTGCTTACTAGCTCCTACAATGAGCAGTTCTTC. Residues: CASSTVLTSSYNEQFF. Together with reference TRBV11-2 and TRBJ2-1, the CDR3 gives the full variable domain: EAGVAQSPRYKIIEKRQSVAFWCNPISGHATLYWYQQILGQGPKLLIQFQNNGVVDDSQLPKDRFSAERLKGVDSTLKIQPAKLEDSAVYLCASSTVLTSSYNEQFFGPGTRLTVL.